The entry that follows covers one T cell receptor (beta chain) sequence. Its specific antigen is unknown. No per-base quality is available; no much larger clone lies one base away. V sheds 4 bases and J sheds 4 bases, leaving 19 bases between their ends. CDR1 is given as SQVTM and CDR2 as ANQGSEA, both from the germline V gene. The CDR3 covers 15 residues, taking in both the cysteine and the phenylalanine. Just CDR3 DNA is preserved here, 45 bases in frame from base 1. The data belong to a study of blood T cells in healthy people across ages (dated by TCRdb to between 2015 and 2017). As for the study more broadly: In model experiments, template switching captured about one uniquely barcoded TCR beta cDNA molecule for every two T cells. The study analyzed two additional independent replicas of 1 million unique cDNA reads from the same blood draw for two donors, one aged 18 to 30 and one aged 80 or older. The donors were split into four age groups: young (average approximately 16 years), middle-aged (39), aged (more than 60) and long-lived (82). Using deep sequencing normalized with unique cDNA molecular identifiers, the study measured how TCR beta repertoire diversity changes with age. Summary of the overall study and its limitations: Because profiling used bulk unsorted PBMCs, naive and antigen-experienced compartments could not be compared conclusively. Because donor CMV infection status was unknown, age-related changes in expanded clonotypes were potentially confounded. Compared with the aged group, more naive CD4+ T cells, fewer expanded clones and increased TCR diversity were shown by the long-lived group, suggesting age selection. Total diversity estimates from one million sequenced T cells were considered lower bounds and underestimates. As age increased, observed TCR beta diversity per million T cells dropped in a roughly linear way, and a significant reduction was already evident by age around 41. There was a strong correlation between observed TCR beta diversity and the percentage of naive T cells measured by flow cytometry.

Donors were roughly 40 systemically healthy Caucasian individuals from Russia aged roughly 6 to 95 years. Each donor gave around 9.9 milliliters of peripheral blood, collected into EDTA-treated Vacutainer tubes. Ficoll-Paque density-gradient centrifugation was used to isolate PBMCs, with at least 7 million per sample. Trizol reagent was used to extract total RNA from the PBMCs, yielding at least 5.5 micrograms per sample. The percentages of naive CD45RAhigh/CD27high T cells were determined by flow cytometry on a PBMC aliquot from every donor. The library was prepared using 5' RACE. The sequencing machine was an Illumina HiSeq 2500. A second PCR of about 6 to 11 cycles was run with a J-beta primer mix and a sample-barcoded 5' primer. A unique molecular identifier was introduced onto each TCR beta cDNA molecule by a template-switch 5' adaptor carrying 12 random nucleotides. Each sample yielded at least 2.5 million CDR3-containing paired-end reads. All of the RNA was converted into first-strand cDNA using the Mint cDNA synthesis kit, with a TRBC-specific oligonucleotide serving as the primer. Following uracil-DNA glycosylase treatment, all cDNA underwent a first 18-cycle PCR with the universal primers M1SS and BC2_uni_R. On the study's bioinformatics: For normalization, 1 million high-quality reads, each with a distinct molecular identifier, were randomly selected from each sample. Instead of being binned into consensus sequences, reads with shared molecular identifiers were discarded. MiTCR, run with a Q25 quality threshold and the strictest error-elimination algorithm, handled CDR3 identification, clonotype clustering and error correction. Lower-bound total TCR beta diversity was estimated with a nonparametric unseen species model using Euler transformation. TCRdb redid the processing of the public reads, applying fastp at Q25 and MiXCR, and retained in-frame beta chains. Duplicate CDR3 protein sequences are folded into a single record with the most common DNA and genes. TCRdb's processing, not the study's, gives the V and J calls here. Counted in this sample were around 1,000,000 distinct CDR3 sequences; 25% of them appeared once. The ten most abundant clones make up 0.65% to 0.95% of the sample.

This sample also appeared in a second study, on T cells of mothers and their children. The second study's authors report: Nine systemically healthy Caucasian individuals, comprising three mothers and their six children, were included as donors. cDNA synthesis consumed the entire amount of extracted RNA, loaded at around 1.5 ug RNA in each 15 ul reaction. In the second PCR, the M1S primer added sample barcodes and 2-4 random nucleotides. Over 8.5 million TCR beta CDR3 reads were obtained for each mother, and some 3 million reads were obtained for each child. TCR recombination output is similarly shaped by thymic selection in related and unrelated pairs, with a minor effect exerted by inherited differences. Normalized repertoire overlap was always slightly but never significantly higher in related than unrelated mother-child pairs. No persistent microchimeric T cell clones were detected, at a sensitivity of 90 to 100 clones per million clonotypes. To look for features that set related mother-child pairs apart from unrelated individuals, the researchers ran deep NGS to compare the TCR beta repertoires of mothers and children. Mothers averaged roughly 36 +/- 4 years of age and children averaged about 12 +/- 4 years. After adapter ligation was performed with NEBNext reagents, the libraries were sequenced on an Illumina HiSeq 2000 with 100+100 nt paired-end reads. Mother and child libraries were prepared a month apart and sequenced in separate runs to prevent cross-contamination. Between about 500,000 and 2,100,000 distinct TCR beta clonotypes were identified per donor. Naive TCR beta clonotypes were estimated from low-frequency clonotypes matched to each donor's FACS-determined naive share, without sorting.

The sequence joins TRBV29-1 to TRBJ2-5, and possibly TRBD1, on 6 matching bases. The sequencing input was blood. The TCR comes from a girl aged 2-10 years in good health. The DNA is as follows: TGCAGCGTTGCTTGGGGGACAACTCGGGGAGAGACCCAGTACTTC. Translated, this gives CSVAWGTTRGETQYF.